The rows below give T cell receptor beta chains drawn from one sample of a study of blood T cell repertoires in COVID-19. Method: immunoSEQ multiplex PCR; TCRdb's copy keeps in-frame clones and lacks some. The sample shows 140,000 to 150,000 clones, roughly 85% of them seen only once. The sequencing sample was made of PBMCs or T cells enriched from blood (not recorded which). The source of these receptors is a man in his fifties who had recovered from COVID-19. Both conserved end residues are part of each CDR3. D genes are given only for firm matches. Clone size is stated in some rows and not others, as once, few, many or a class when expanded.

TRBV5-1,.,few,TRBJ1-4,TGCGCCAGCAGCTTGGGAGTCAGGTTGGAAAAACTGTTTTTT,CASSLGVRLEKLFF
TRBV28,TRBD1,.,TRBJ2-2,TGTGCCAGCAGTTTACTGACAGGGCTCCTCGGGGAGCTGTTTTTT,CASSLLTGLLGELFF
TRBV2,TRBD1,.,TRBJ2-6,TGTGCCAGCGGGGGCGGACAGGTCGCTTTC,CASGGGQVAF
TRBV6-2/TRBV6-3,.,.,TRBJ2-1,TGTGCCAGCAGTTACCCAATATGGGACACGCAGTTCTTC,CASSYPIWDTQFF
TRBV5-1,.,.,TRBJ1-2,TGCGCCAGCAGCTTGATAGGGCTGGGAGGAAACGGCTACACCTTC,CASSLIGLGGNGYTF
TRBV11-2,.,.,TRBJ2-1,TGTGCCAGCAGCTTAGATCCGTACAATGAGCAGTTCTTC,CASSLDPYNEQFF
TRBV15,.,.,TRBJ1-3,TGTGCCACCAGCGCTCGACCCGGGACACCCACGGGAAACACCATATATTTT,CATSARPGTPTGNTIYF
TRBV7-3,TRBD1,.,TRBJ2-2,TGTGCCAGCCGAAGGGGGCCCTCGAACACCGGGGAGCTGTTTTTT,CASRRGPSNTGELFF
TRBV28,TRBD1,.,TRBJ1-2,TGTGCCAGCAGCTCACCCGGACAGGCTTCCCATGGCTACACCTTC,CASSSPGQASHGYTF
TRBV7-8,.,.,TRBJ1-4,TGTGCCAGCAGCCCGTCAGGGCTGCCGAATGAAAAACTGTTTTTT,CASSPSGLPNEKLFF
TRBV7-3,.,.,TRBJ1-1,TGTGCCAGCAGCCAACAGGGTACGAACACTGAAGCTTTCTTT,CASSQQGTNTEAFF
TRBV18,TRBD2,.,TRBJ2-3,TGTGCCAGCTCACCTAACTTAGCGGGAGTCGATACGCAGTATTTT,CASSPNLAGVDTQYF
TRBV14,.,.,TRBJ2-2,TGTGCCAGCAGCCAGACAGGCACCGGGGAGCTGTTTTTT,CASSQTGTGELFF
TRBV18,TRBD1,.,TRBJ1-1,TGTGCCAGCTCACCCTTGACAGGGGGCAAGTACACTGAAGCTTTCTTT,CASSPLTGGKYTEAFF
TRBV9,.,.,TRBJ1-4,TGTGCCAGCAGCGTCTCAGGGTCTAATGAAAAACTGTTTTTT,CASSVSGSNEKLFF
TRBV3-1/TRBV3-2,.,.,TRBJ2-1,TGTGCCAGCAGAGCCAAGATAAAGGGGGTGGATAGCGAGAAGCAGTTCTTC,CASRAKIKGVDSEKQFF
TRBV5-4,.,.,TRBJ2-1,TGTGCCAGCAGTTATGAGCTTGACAATGAGCAGTTCTTC,CASSYELDNEQFF
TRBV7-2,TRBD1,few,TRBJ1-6,TGTGCCAGCAGTTCCAGGACAGGGGGCATTTTATCACCCCTCCACTTT,CASSSRTGGILSPLHF
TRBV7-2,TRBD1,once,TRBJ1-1,TGTGCCAGCAGCTTAAGGGGGGATACAGGGGACACTGAAGCTTTCTTT,CASSLRGDTGDTEAFF
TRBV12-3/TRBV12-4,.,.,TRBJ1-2,TGTGCCAGCAGTTTAGTAAGGGGAAATGGCTACACCTTC,CASSLVRGNGYTF
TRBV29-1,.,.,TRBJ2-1,TGCAGCGTGAGGCGGGACAGCAGGTACAATGAGCAGTTCTTC,CSVRRDSRYNEQFF
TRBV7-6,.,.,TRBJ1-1,TGTGCCAGCAGCTTAACGCGAGAGACTGAAGCTTTCTTT,CASSLTRETEAFF
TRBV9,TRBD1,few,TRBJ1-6,TGTGCCAGCAGCTACAGGGGCGGGAATTCACCCCTCCACTTT,CASSYRGGNSPLHF
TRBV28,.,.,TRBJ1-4,TGTGGCACAGGGCTGTCGCGTGAAAAACTGTTTTTT,CGTGLSREKLFF
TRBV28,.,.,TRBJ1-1,TGTGCCAGCAGTTTACGGCAGGGATCGGGGAACACTGAAGCTTTCTTT,CASSLRQGSGNTEAFF
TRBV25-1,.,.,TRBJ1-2,TGTGCCAGCAGTGATTACTGGGCAGGGTCAACTGGCTACACCTTC,CASSDYWAGSTGYTF
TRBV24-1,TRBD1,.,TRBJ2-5,TGTGCCACCTCCCGTGCAGGGGGCGAGAGAGGAGAGACCCAGTACTTC,CATSRAGGERGETQYF
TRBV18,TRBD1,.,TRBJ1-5,TGTGCCAGCTCACCCGGACAGGGGCATCAGCCCCAGCATTTT,CASSPGQGHQPQHF
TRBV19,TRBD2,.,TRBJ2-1,TGTGCCAGTAGTCTAGCGGGAGGGCCGATTAATGAGCAGTTCTTC,CASSLAGGPINEQFF
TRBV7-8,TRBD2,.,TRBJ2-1,TGTGCCAGCAGCTTCGGGCGGGGGAGCTCCTACAATGAGCAGTTCTTC,CASSFGRGSSYNEQFF
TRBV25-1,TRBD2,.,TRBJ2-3,TGTGCCAGCAGCCCCGGGAGGGGGATCACAGATACGCAGTATTTT,CASSPGRGITDTQYF
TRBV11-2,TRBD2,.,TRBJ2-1,TGTGCCAGCAGCTTACTAGCGGGGAAATACAATGAGCAGTTCTTC,CASSLLAGKYNEQFF
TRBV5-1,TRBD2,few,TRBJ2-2,TGCGCCAGCAGCTTGCTAGCGGGGGGGCCGCTCACCGGGGAGCTGTTTTTT,CASSLLAGGPLTGELFF
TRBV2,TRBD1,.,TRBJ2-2,TGTGCCAGCAGTGGACAGGGTGGCACCGGGGAGCTGTTTTTT,CASSGQGGTGELFF
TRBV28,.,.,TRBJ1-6,TGTGCCAGCAGTTTATTCGGGAGCTCTTCACCCCTCCACTTT,CASSLFGSSSPLHF
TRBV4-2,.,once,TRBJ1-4,TGTGCCAGCAGCCAAGAAAGCTCAACTAATGAAAAACTGTTTTTT,CASSQESSTNEKLFF
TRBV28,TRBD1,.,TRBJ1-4,TGTGCCAGCAGTTCAATTCCGGGACAGGGTGATGAAAAACTGTTTTTT,CASSSIPGQGDEKLFF
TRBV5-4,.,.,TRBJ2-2,TGTGCCAGCAGCTTGACGGGGATGGCCGGGGAGCTGTTTTTT,CASSLTGMAGELFF
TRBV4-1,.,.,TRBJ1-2,TGCGCCAGCAGCCAAGCAAGGACAGCTGGCTACACCTTC,CASSQARTAGYTF
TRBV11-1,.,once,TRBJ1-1,TGTGCCAGCAGCTCTGACCCAGGTAACACTGAAGCTTTCTTT,CASSSDPGNTEAFF
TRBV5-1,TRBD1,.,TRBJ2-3,TGCGCCAGCAGCTTGGGGAGCGGGACAGGGGTTGCGGATACGCAGTATTTT,CASSLGSGTGVADTQYF
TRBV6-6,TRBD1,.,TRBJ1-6,TGTGCCAGCAGTGGGTTACAGGGGGCAAATTCACCCCTCCACTTT,CASSGLQGANSPLHF
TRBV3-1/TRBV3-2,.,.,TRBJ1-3,TGTGCCAGCAGCCAAGGCAGCTCTGGAAACACCATATATTTT,CASSQGSSGNTIYF
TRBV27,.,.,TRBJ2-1,TGTGCCAGCAGTTTGGGCAGGGCGGCGGATGAGCAGTTCTTC,CASSLGRAADEQFF
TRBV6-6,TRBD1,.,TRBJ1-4,TGTGCCAGCATTTACAGGGGAAAACTGTTTTTT,CASIYRGKLFF
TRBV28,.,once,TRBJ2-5,TGTGCCAGCAACGGGGTCCAAGAGACCCAGTACTTC,CASNGVQETQYF